This T cell receptor beta chain was found in a study of regulatory T cells in long-lasting Graves disease. Study results and limitations: Lower TCR diversity was seen in persistent Graves' patients than in newly diagnosed ones.

Time point defined: persistent/refractory GD, antithyroid drugs over 5 years with positive TRAb. PBMC-derived RNA was used for the TCR library. The V end was cut by 8 bases, the J end by 0 bases, with 17 bases between. This CDR3 is 15 amino acids long. CDR1 MNHNS and CDR2 SASEGT come from the germline V gene. This clonotype occurred many times. The antigen is not known. Building of the TCR beta libraries involved iRepertoire HTBI primers and Arm-PCR of CDR3 regions. Via MiXCR, TCRdb re-called the multiplex PCR reads, giving one row per CDR3 protein. The sample consists of about 450,000 distinct CDR3 sequences, 20% to 30% of them appearing once.

V gene TRBV6-1 combines with J gene TRBJ2-7; tentatively, D is TRBD1 or TRBD2 (5 bases each). This clonotype originated in a female donor with Graves disease. Sample: peripheral blood mononuclear cells (PBMCs), taken when the disease was refractory, from a patient treated with antithyroid drugs. The CDR3 DNA reads as TGTGCCAGCGGGGGTGGGGCGGAATTCTCCTACGAGCAGTACTTC. Encoded protein: CASGGGAEFSYEQYF.